This is a list of T cell receptor beta chains from one sample in a study of cytomegalovirus exposure and HLA in healthy donors. Generated by immunoSEQ multiplex PCR, the TCRdb table keeps only in-frame clones and is missing some. The sample has approximately 150,000 clones, more than 70% seen once; the top ten hold around 3%. The sequenced sample was PBMCs. Source of these receptors: a male donor in good health and CMV-seronegative. The CDR3 runs from the conserved cysteine through the conserved F or W. Not all rows give a size; the values are once, few, many and, for expanded clones, a class.

cdr3_aa: CASSQVGSGHSYEQYF
j_call: TRBJ2-7
clone_size: .
v_call: TRBV4-1

cdr3_aa: CASGQPEETQYF
j_call: TRBJ2-5
clone_size: .
v_call: TRBV5-6

cdr3_aa: CASSPHGQGRLVGGELFF
j_call: TRBJ2-2
clone_size: .
v_call: TRBV9

cdr3_aa: CASSRGLSETQYF
j_call: TRBJ2-5
clone_size: .
v_call: TRBV7-9

cdr3_aa: CASSVTGFPNEKLFF
j_call: TRBJ1-4
clone_size: .
v_call: TRBV7-9

cdr3_aa: CASSQDWLAYEQYF
j_call: .
clone_size: .
v_call: TRBV4-3

cdr3_aa: CASRATGRHEQFF
j_call: TRBJ2-1
clone_size: .
v_call: TRBV28

cdr3_aa: CASSEGLAGNNEQFF
j_call: TRBJ2-1
clone_size: .
v_call: TRBV6-4

cdr3_aa: CATSLDRGSYEQYF
j_call: TRBJ2-7
clone_size: .
v_call: TRBV15

cdr3_aa: CASSLPLRGSYNSPLHF
j_call: TRBJ1-6
clone_size: .
v_call: TRBV19

cdr3_aa: CASSSSGTGGNEQYF
j_call: TRBJ2-7
clone_size: .
v_call: TRBV28

cdr3_aa: CASSLGLGISSYNEQFF
j_call: TRBJ2-1
clone_size: .
v_call: TRBV28

cdr3_aa: CASRLAGEPGELFF
j_call: TRBJ2-2
clone_size: .
v_call: TRBV7-9

cdr3_aa: CASSVETGGVNTIYF
j_call: TRBJ1-3
clone_size: .
v_call: TRBV9

cdr3_aa: CASSETRASGMGEQFF
j_call: TRBJ2-1
clone_size: .
v_call: TRBV25-1

cdr3_aa: CASSLDRGKPQHF
j_call: TRBJ1-5
clone_size: once
v_call: TRBV7-2

cdr3_aa: CSVSGTTKGPTDTQYF
j_call: TRBJ2-3
clone_size: .
v_call: TRBV29-1